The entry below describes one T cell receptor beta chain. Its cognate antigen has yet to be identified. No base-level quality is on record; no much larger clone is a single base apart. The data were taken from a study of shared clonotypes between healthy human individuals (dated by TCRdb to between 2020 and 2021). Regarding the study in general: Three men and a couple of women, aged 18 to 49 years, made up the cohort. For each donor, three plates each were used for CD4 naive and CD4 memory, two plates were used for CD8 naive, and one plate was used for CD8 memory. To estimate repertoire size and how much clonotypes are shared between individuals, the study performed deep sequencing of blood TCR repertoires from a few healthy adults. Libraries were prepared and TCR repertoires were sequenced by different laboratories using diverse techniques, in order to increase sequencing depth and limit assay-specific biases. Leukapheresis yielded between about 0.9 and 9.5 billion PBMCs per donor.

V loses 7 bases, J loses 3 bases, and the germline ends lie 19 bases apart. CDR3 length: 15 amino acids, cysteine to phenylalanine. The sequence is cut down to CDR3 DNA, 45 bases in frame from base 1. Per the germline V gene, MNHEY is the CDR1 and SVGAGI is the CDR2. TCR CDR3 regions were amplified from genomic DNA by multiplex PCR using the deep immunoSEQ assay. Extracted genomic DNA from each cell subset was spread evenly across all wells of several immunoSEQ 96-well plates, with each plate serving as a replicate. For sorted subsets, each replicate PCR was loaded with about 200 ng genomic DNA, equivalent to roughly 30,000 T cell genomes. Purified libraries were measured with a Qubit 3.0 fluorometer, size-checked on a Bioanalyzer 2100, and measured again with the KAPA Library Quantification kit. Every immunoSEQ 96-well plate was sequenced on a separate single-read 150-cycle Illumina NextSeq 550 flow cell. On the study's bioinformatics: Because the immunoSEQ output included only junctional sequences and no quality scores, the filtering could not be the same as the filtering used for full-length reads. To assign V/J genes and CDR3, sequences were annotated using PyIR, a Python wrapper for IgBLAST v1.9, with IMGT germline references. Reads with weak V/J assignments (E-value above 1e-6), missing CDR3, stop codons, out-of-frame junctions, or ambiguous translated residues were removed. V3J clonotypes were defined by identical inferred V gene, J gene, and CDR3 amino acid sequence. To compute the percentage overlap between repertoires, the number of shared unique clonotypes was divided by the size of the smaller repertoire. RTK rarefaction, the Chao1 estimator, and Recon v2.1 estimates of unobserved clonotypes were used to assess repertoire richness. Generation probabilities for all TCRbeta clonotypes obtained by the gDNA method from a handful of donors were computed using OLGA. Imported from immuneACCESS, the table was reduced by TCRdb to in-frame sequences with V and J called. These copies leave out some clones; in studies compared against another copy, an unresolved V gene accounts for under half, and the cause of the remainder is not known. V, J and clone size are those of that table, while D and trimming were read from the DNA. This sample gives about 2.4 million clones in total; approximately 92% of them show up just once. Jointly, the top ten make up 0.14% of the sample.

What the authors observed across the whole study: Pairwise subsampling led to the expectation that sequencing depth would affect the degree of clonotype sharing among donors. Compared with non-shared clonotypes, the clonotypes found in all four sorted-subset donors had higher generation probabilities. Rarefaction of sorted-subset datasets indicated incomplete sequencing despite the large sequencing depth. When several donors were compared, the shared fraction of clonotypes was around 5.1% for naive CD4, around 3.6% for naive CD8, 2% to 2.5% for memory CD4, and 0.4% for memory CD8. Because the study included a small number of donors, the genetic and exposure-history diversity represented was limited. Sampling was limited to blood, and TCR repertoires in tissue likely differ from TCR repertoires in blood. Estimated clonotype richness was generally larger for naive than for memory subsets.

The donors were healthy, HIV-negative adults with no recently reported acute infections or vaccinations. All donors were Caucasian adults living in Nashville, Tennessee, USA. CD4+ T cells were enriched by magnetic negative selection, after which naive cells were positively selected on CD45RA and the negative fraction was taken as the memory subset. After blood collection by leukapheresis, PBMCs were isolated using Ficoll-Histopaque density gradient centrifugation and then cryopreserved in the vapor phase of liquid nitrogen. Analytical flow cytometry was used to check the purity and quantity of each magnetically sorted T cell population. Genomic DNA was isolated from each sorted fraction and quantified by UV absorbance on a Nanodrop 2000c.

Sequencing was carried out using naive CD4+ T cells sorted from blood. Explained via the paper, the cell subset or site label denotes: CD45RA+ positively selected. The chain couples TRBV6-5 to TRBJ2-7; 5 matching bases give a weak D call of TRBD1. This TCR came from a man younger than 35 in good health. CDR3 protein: CASNNRRELGYEQYF. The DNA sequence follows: TGTGCCAGCAACAACCGCAGGGAATTGGGCTACGAGCAGTACTTC.